Here is one TCR beta chain with its context. The data belong to a study of blood T cell repertoires in COVID-19. Study context: Samples taken during acute and convalescent COVID-19 were collected in the United States, Italy and Spain. The analysed material was cDNA or gDNA that came from T cells, B-cell-depleted T cells, or PBMCs.

Patients from Seattle were sampled longitudinally, starting during active infection. Data came from immunoSEQ multiplex PCR; TCRdb stores just in-frame clones and leaves some out. This sample yields 120,000 to 150,000 clones, of which roughly 85% are seen a single time; roughly 8% belongs to the top ten. The CDR3 contains 14 residues. Trimming stripped 7 bases from V and 0 bases from J, with 13 bases between. The germline V gene has CDR1 SGHRS and CDR2 YFSETQ. The chain carries TRBV5-1 and TRBJ1-1; D gene uncertain. The specimen was peripheral blood. This clonotype was sampled from an older woman with COVID-19, enrolled during active disease. As DNA, the CDR3 is TGCGCCAGCGGCTCGTCCGGTTTGAACACTGAAGCTTTCTTT. Translated: CASGSSGLNTEAFF.